This TCR beta chain derives from a study of blood T cell repertoires in COVID-19. Whole-study context: T cells, B-cell-depleted T cells, or PBMCs supplied cDNA or gDNA.

V was clipped by 0 bases and J by 4 bases; unmatched bases: 5. Looked up from germline, CDR1 is SGHRS and CDR2 is YFSETQ. This CDR3 is built from 15 residues. This clone was observed once. Produced via immunoSEQ multiplex PCR; TCRdb's table is partial and in-frame only. The repertoire holds more than 150,000 clones, with about 89% as singletons. V and J are TRBV5-1 and TRBJ2-7; 9 bases line up with TRBD1. The sequence was collected from a man aged 35-49 years with active or convalescent COVID-19. The specimen was peripheral blood. CDR3 DNA: TGCGCCAGCAGCTTGGGTGTGACAGGGGGGTACGAGCAGTACTTC. Its translation: CASSLGVTGGYEQYF.